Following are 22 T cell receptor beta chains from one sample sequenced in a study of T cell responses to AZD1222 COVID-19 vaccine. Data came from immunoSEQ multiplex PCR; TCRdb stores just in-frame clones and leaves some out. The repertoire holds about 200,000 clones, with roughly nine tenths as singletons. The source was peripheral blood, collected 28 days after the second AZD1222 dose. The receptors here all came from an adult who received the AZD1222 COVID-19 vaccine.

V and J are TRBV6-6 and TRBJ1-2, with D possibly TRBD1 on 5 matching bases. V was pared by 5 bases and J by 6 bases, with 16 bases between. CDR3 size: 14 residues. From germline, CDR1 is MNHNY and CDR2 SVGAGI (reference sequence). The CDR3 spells CASSPGAGQHGYTF. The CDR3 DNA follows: TGTGCCAGCAGTCCCGGTGCAGGGCAACATGGCTACACCTTC.

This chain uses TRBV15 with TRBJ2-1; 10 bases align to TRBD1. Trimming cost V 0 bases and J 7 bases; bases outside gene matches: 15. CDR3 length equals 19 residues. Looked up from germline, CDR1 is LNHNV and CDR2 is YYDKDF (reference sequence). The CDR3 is CATSRDRVPAGQGRNEQFF. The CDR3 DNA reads TGTGCCACCAGCAGAGATCGGGTTCCGGCGGGACAGGGGCGGAATGAGCAGTTCTTC.

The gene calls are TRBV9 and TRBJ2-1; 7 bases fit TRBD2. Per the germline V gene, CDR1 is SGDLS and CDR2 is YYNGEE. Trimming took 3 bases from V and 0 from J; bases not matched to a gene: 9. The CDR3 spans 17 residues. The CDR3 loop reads CASSASLGGSSYNEQFF. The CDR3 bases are TGTGCCAGCAGCGCCTCTCTGGGCGGGAGCTCCTACAATGAGCAGTTCTTC. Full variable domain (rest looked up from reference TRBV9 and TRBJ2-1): DSGVTQTPKHLITATGQRVTLRCSPRSGDLSVYWYQQSLDQGLQFLIQYYNGEERAKGNILERFSAQQFPDLHSELNLSSLELGDSALYFCASSASLGGSSYNEQFFGPGTRLTVL.

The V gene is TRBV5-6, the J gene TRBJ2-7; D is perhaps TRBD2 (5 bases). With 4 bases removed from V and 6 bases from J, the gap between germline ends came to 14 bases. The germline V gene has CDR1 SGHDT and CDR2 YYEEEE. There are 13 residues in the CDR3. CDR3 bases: TGTGCCAGCAGCGCCGGACTCAGAGCCGAGCAGTACTTC. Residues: CASSAGLRAEQYF.

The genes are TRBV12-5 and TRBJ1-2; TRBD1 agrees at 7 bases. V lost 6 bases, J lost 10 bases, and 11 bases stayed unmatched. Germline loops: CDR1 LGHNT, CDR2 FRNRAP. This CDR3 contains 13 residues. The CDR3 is CASGPGGGLAYTF. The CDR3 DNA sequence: TGTGCTAGTGGCCCAGGGGGGGGTCTGGCCTACACCTTC.

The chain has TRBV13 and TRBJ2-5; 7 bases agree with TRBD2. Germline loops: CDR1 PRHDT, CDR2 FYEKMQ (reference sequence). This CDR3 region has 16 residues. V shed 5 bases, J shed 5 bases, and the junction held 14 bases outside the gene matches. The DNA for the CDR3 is TGTGCCAGCAGCCCGGTGGGCGGGAGCAATGAGGAGACCCAGTACTTC. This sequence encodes CASSPVGGSNEETQYF. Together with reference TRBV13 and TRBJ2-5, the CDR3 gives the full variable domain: AAGVIQSPRHLIKEKRETATLKCYPIPRHDTVYWYQQGPGQDPQFLISFYEKMQSDKGSIPDRFSAQQFSDYHSELNMSSLELGDSALYFCASSPVGGSNEETQYFGPGTRLLVL.

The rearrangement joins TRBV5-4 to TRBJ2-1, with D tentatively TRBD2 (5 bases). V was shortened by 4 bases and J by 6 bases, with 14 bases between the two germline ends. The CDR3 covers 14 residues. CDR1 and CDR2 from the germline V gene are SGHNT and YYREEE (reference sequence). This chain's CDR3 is CASSPSRTLNEQFF. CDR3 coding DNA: TGTGCCAGCAGCCCTTCCCGGACTCTCAATGAGCAGTTCTTC.

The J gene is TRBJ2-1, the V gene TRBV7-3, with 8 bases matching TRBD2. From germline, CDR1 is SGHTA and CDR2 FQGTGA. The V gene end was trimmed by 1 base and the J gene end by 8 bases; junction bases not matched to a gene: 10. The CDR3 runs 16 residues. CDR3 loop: CASSLMVTGGPDEQFF. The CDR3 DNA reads TGTGCCAGCAGCTTAATGGTTACGGGAGGGCCGGATGAGCAGTTCTTC.

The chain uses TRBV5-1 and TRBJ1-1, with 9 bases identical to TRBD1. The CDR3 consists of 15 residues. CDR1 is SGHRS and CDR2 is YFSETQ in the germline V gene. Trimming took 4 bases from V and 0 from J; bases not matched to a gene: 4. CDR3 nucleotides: TGCGCCAGCAGCGTGGGACAGGGCATGAACACTGAAGCTTTCTTT. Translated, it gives CASSVGQGMNTEAFF.

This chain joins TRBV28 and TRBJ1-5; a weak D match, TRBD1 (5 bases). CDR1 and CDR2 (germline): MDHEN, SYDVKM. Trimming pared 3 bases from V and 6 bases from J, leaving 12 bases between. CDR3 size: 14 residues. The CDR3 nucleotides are TGTGCCAGCAGTTTGGGTGGGGGGTCTCAGCCCCAGCATTTT. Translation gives CASSLGGGSQPQHF. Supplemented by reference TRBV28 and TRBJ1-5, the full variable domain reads DVKVTQSSRYLVKRTGEKVFLECVQDMDHENMFWYRQDPGLGLRLIYFSYDVKMKEKGDIPEGYSVSREKKERFSLILESASTNQTSMYLCASSLGGGSQPQHFGDGTRLSIL.

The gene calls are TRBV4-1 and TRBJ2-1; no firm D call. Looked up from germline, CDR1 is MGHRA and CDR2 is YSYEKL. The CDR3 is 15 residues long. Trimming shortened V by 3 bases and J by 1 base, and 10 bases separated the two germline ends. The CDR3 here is CASSQDSGSYNEQFF. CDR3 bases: TGCGCCAGCAGCCAGGATTCTGGGTCCTACAATGAGCAGTTCTTC.

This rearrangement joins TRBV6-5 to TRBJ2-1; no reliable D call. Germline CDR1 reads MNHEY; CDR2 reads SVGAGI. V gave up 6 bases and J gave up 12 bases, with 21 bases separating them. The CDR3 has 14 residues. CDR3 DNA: TGTGCCAGCAGGGCGGCCGTACCGCGGTTGGCGCAGTTCTTC. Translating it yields CASRAAVPRLAQFF.

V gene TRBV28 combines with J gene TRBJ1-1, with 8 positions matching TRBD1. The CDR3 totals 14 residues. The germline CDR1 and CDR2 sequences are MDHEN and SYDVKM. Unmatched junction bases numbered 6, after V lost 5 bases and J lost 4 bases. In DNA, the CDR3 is TGTGCCAGCAGTCCAGGGGGCGCGGGCACTGAAGCTTTCTTT. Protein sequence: CASSPGGAGTEAFF.

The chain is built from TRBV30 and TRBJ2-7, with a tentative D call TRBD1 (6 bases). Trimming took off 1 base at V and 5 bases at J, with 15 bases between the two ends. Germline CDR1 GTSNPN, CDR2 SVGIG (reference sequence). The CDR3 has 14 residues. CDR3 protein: CAWSAGRGWDEQYF. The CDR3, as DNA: TGTGCCTGGAGTGCGGGCAGGGGATGGGACGAGCAGTACTTC.

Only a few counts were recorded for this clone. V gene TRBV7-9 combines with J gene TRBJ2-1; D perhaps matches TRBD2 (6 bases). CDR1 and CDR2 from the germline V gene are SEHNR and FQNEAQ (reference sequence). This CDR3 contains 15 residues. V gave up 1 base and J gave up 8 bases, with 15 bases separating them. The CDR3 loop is CASSLGRGGRDEQFF. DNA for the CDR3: TGTGCCAGCAGCTTAGGGCGGGGAGGAAGGGATGAGCAGTTCTTC.

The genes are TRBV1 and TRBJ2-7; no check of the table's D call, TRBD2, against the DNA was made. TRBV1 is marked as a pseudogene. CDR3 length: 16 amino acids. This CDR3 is CTSSQRTSGRPYEQYF. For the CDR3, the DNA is TGCACCAGCAGCCAAAGGACTAGCGGGAGACCCTACGAGCAGTACTTC.

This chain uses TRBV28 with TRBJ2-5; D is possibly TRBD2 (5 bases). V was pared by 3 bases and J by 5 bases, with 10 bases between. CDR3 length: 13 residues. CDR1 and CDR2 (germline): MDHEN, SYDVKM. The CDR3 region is CASSLEVRETQYF. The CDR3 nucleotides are TGTGCCAGCAGTTTGGAGGTGCGGGAGACCCAGTACTTC.

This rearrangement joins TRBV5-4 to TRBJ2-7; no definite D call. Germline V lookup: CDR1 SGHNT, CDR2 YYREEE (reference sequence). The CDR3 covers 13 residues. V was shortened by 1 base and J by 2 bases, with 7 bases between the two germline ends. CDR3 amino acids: CASSLTPTYEQYF. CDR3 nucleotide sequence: TGTGCCAGCAGCTTGACCCCGACCTACGAGCAGTACTTC.

The CDR3 here is CASSSVGQGGRQPQHF. Written as DNA, the CDR3 is TGTGCCAGCAGCTCCGTGGGACAGGGCGGAAGGCAGCCCCAGCATTTT. V and J are TRBV28 and TRBJ1-5; the match to TRBD1 covers 9 bases. Germline CDR1 is MDHEN and CDR2 is SYDVKM. The CDR3 length is 16 residues. Trimming at V came to 6 bases and at J to 7 bases, leaving 13 bases not matched to a gene. The variable domain in full, completed from reference TRBV28 and TRBJ1-5, reads DVKVTQSSRYLVKRTGEKVFLECVQDMDHENMFWYRQDPGLGLRLIYFSYDVKMKEKGDIPEGYSVSREKKERFSLILESASTNQTSMYLCASSSVGQGGRQPQHFGDGTRLSIL.

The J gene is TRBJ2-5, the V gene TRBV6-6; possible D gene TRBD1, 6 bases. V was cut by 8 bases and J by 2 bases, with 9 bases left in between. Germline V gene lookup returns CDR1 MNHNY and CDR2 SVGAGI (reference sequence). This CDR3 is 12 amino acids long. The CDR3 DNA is TGTGCCAGCTACAGGGCGCAAGAGACCCAGTACTTC. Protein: CASYRAQETQYF.

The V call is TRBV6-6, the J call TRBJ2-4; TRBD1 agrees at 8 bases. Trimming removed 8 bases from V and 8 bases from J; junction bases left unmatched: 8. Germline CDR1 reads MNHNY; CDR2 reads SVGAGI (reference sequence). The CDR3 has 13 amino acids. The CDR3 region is CASQQGARDIQYF. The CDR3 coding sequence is TGTGCCAGCCAGCAGGGGGCGAGGGACATTCAGTACTTC.

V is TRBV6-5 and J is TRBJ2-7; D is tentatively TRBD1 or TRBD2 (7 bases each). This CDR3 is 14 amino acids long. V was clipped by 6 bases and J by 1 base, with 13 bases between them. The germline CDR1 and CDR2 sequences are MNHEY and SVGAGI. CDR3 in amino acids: CASRGGTASYEQYF. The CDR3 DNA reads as TGTGCCAGCAGGGGGGGGACAGCTTCCTACGAGCAGTACTTC.